The sequence of this T cell receptor beta chain was determined in a study of T cell changes during pregnancy in multiple sclerosis. The data were produced by immunoSEQ multiplex PCR, yet TCRdb's version contains in-frame clones alone and is incomplete. This table has around 70,000 clones, approximately 92% appearing once. The origin of this receptor is a female donor in good health, enrolled as a control in a pregnancy study. Here the sequenced sample was peripheral blood, taken in the second trimester of pregnancy.

Here the CDR3 reads CASSPTSGGTEQFF. CDR3 sequence (DNA): TGTGCCAGCAGTCCCACTAGCGGGGGGACCGAGCAGTTCTTC. V is TRBV27 and J is TRBJ2-1; TRBD2 matches 12 bases. J was trimmed by 10 bases and V by 5 bases; bases with no gene match: 6. CDR3 length: 14 amino acids. The germline gives CDR1 MNHEY, CDR2 SMNVEV (reference sequence).